The source of this T cell receptor (beta chain) is a study of cytomegalovirus exposure and HLA in healthy donors. Study outcomes and limitations: A link between a missense DCLRE1C variant and TCR beta V- and J-gene trimming emerged from a later analysis. More clonal expansion characterized HLA-associated TCR beta chains than equally common others in a later analysis.

With respect to this clone: Its antigen is unknown.

V was clipped by 4 bases and J by 3 bases, with 6 bases between them. The CDR3 sequence is 12 residues long. Germline values: CDR1 MNHNS, CDR2 SASEGT. The PCR ran on 60 Vbeta and 13 Jbeta primers. This table comes from immunoSEQ multiplex PCR, and its TCRdb copy is limited to in-frame clones, with some not included. The table records 150,000 to 160,000 clones, around 70% of them present only once. V is TRBV6-1 and J is TRBJ2-5; D ambiguous. Sequenced input: PBMCs. This TCR was sampled from a young man in good health and CMV-seronegative. CDR3 protein: CASSGAEETQYF. DNA for the CDR3: TGTGCCAGCAGTGGGGCTGAAGAGACCCAGTACTTC.